This T cell receptor beta chain came from a study of siplizumab effects on memory and regulatory T cells. Study-wide findings and caveats: About 75-97% of proliferating CD4+ or CD8+ clones had no assignable naive or memory phenotype. Suppressive function of proliferating Tregs from siplizumab cultures was not confirmed.

Of note for this clone: No antigen is known for it.

Germline V gene lookup returns CDR1 MNHEY and CDR2 SVGAGI. This CDR3 comprises 13 residues. With 11 bases removed from V and 8 bases from J, the gap between germline ends came to 18 bases. Sequencing was performed with immunoSEQ multiplex PCR; in TCRdb, only in-frame clones are kept and a portion is missing. The sample has roughly 60,000 clones; roughly 97% are singletons. The V gene is TRBV6-5, the J gene TRBJ1-4, with D maybe TRBD1 (5 bases). Specimen: naive CD8+ T cells sorted from blood. The sequence was collected from a human donor in good health. Here the CDR3 DNA reads TGTGCCTCCCGGGACGGCCTTTTCGAAAAACTGTTTTTT. Translating gives CASRDGLFEKLFF.